Listed below are T cell receptor beta chains from one sample, sequenced in a study of T cells after posttransplantation cyclophosphamide. Generated by immunoSEQ multiplex PCR, the TCRdb table keeps only in-frame clones and is missing some. The sample lists under 5,000 clones, 65% to 75% occurring once. Sequencing was performed on PBMCs, taken after allogeneic stem cell transplant with calcineurin inhibitor and methotrexate. The receptors were sampled from a female patient aged 50-59 years who received an allogeneic stem cell transplant from an unrelated donor, was CMV-positive, and had acute and chronic GVHD. Some T cells could come from the graft donor. The CDR3 runs from the conserved cysteine through the conserved F or W. Fields, in order: V gene, J gene, CDR3 protein.

TRBV10-1	TRBJ1-2	CASSGQGITYGYTF
TRBV19	TRBJ1-4	CASTRATNEKLFF
TRBV6-5	TRBJ2-7	CASRPPAGFNEQYF
TRBV11-2	TRBJ1-2	CASSLGRTGPNYGYTF
TRBV5-4	TRBJ1-2	CASSLGGGIFGYTF
TRBV7-9	TRBJ1-2	CASSGQGIYGYTF
TRBV6-5	TRBJ2-7	CASRLGQGLYEQYF
TRBV27	TRBJ2-1	CASSFIAGGAYNEQFF
TRBV5-5	TRBJ2-2	CASSLRELDTGELFF
TRBV5-8	TRBJ2-5	CASSLVGGLETQYF
TRBV5-6	TRBJ1-1	CASSYSTEAFF
TRBV18	TRBJ2-7	CASSPSTSGRAYEQYF
TRBV6-6	TRBJ1-2	CASSHQGASGYTF
TRBV5-1	TRBJ2-1	CASSLAPWRGDNEQFF
TRBV22-1	TRBJ2-5	CPGSARSPSGYETQYF
TRBV15	TRBJ1-1	CATSVRGNTEAFF
TRBV28	TRBJ1-5	CASSLGGGRRQPQHF
TRBV6-5	TRBJ2-2	CASSFGAFANTGELFF
TRBV5-1	TRBJ2-1	CASSSGGVRDEQFF
TRBV5-1	TRBJ1-1	CASSATGGPEAFF
TRBV14	TRBJ1-1	CASSQHRTGGLNTEAFF
TRBV6-5	TRBJ1-1	CASSVTASNTEAFF
TRBV7-4	TRBJ1-2	CASSCDYPARKTYGHTF
TRBV6-5	TRBJ1-5	CASRAGGSNQPQHF
TRBV18	TRBJ2-4	CASSPQVGVNIQYF
TRBV11-3	TRBJ2-3	CASSFDRDTDTQYF
TRBV7-2	TRBJ1-1	CASSLAETGRAFF
TRBV7-9	TRBJ1-2	CASSSGDSGYTF
TRBV10-3	-	CAIGTSGRPLYEQYF
TRBV19	TRBJ2-5	CASSMRRSPGETQYF
TRBV5-4	TRBJ1-1	CASSLGAGRAFF
TRBV15	TRBJ2-7	CATSRDRGGSYEQYF
TRBV7-9	TRBJ1-1	CASSSELNTEAFF
TRBV7-2	TRBJ2-3	CASSLSGLAGTDTQYF
TRBV27	TRBJ2-1	CASSSLGRGQGNLFGFEQFF
TRBV9	TRBJ1-2	CASSGQGANYGYTF
TRBV27	TRBJ2-7	CASAEAETGSLEQYF
TRBV7-9	TRBJ2-3	CASSSGLAGVADTQYF
TRBV6-1	TRBJ1-5	CASSEASGGWQPQHF
TRBV15	-	CATRGASGGFGEQYF
TRBV5-1	TRBJ1-1	CASSLKTVNTEAFF
TRBV30	TRBJ2-1	CAWSSGTGRYNEQFF
TRBV28	TRBJ1-1	CASRDRRGGTEAFF
TRBV30	TRBJ1-6	CAWSGWTGGYTYNSPLHF
TRBV18	TRBJ2-3	CASSPLVAREGQADTQYF
TRBV6-1	TRBJ1-4	CASSEAGQHNEKLFF
TRBV19	TRBJ1-2	CASSPGGVLGSNYGYTF
TRBV6-5	TRBJ1-5	CASSYGHNQSQHF
TRBV7-6	TRBJ1-1	CASSSDRDIEAFF
TRBV9	TRBJ1-1	CASSARGNQNTEAFF
TRBV6-1	TRBJ2-7	CASSDSGGGTRFEQYF
TRBV19	TRBJ2-7	CASSIRGAGHEQYF